One sample yielded the 28 T cell receptor beta chains listed below, sequenced in a study of regulatory T cells in long-lasting Graves disease. Time point specified: newly diagnosed GD, antithyroid drugs for less than 3 months. The TCR library was prepared using RNA isolated from PBMCs. iRepertoire HTBI primers and Arm-PCR of CDR3 regions built TCR beta libraries. A single record per CDR3 protein comes from TCRdb applying MiXCR to the multiplex PCR reads. This table holds roughly 560,000 distinct CDR3 sequences, 16% found once. The same data also contributed to another study, on T cells in Graves' hyperthyroidism and ophthalmopathy.

Source: peripheral blood mononuclear cells (PBMCs), taken at new diagnosis, from a patient treated with antithyroid drugs. The source of these receptors is a woman aged 35 to 59 with Graves disease.

This clonotype was detected a few times. The V and J genes are TRBV4-1 and TRBJ2-5; D is ambiguous. Germline V lookup: CDR1 MGHRA, CDR2 YSYEKL. This CDR3 is 14 amino acids long. Trimming pared 0 bases from V and 2 bases from J, leaving 7 bases between. The CDR3, as DNA: TGCGCCAGCAGCCAAGATCCGCAGCAAGAGACCCAGTACTTC. Its protein is CASSQDPQQETQYF.

This clonotype has only a few counts. The chain uses TRBV19 and TRBJ1-1; 7 bases line up with TRBD1. V shed 3 bases, J shed 10 bases, and the junction held 5 bases outside the gene matches. The CDR3 totals 12 residues. CDR1 is LNHDA and CDR2 is SQIVND in the germline V gene (reference sequence). The CDR3: CASSIRTGSAFF. The CDR3, as DNA: TGTGCCAGTAGTATTCGGACAGGATCAGCTTTCTTT.

The chain links TRBV19 to TRBJ1-1; no definite D call. Trimming cost V 5 bases and J 6 bases, with 16 bases left between them. The CDR3 has 14 residues. From germline, CDR1 is LNHDA and CDR2 SQIVND (reference sequence). The CDR3 DNA is TGTGCCAGTAGTCTCTCGCGTATGGGCCCTGAAGCTTTCTTT. This sequence encodes CASSLSRMGPEAFF.

In this sample, this clonotype turned up many times. The chain links TRBV27 to TRBJ2-7, with D perhaps matching TRBD1 (5 bases). The V end lost 2 bases, the J end lost 4 bases, and 12 bases lay between the germline ends. The germline CDR1 and CDR2 sequences are MNHEY and SMNVEV (reference sequence). This CDR3 contains 14 residues. The chain's CDR3 is CASSLRQGGYEQYF. DNA for the CDR3: TGTGCCAGCAGTTTAAGGCAGGGTGGTTACGAGCAGTACTTC.

This clonotype has a count of ten or more. The chain employs TRBV19 and TRBJ1-1; 11 positions agree with TRBD1. The CDR3 has 15 residues. The V gene end was trimmed by 8 bases and the J gene end by 5 bases; junction bases not matched to a gene: 10. Germline CDR1 reads LNHDA; CDR2 reads SQIVND (reference sequence). The CDR3 region is CASSGQGVLPTEAFF. The CDR3 bases are TGTGCCAGTTCGGGACAGGGGGTTCTACCGACTGAAGCTTTCTTT.

In its sample, this clonotype was seen a few times. This chain joins TRBV20-1 and TRBJ2-3, with D possibly being TRBD2 (6 bases). Germline assignment: CDR1 DFQATT and CDR2 SNEGSKA (reference sequence). This CDR3 spans 14 amino acids. Between the trimmed V and J ends, which lost 4 bases and 2 bases, there was a span of 13 bases. DNA for the CDR3: TGCAGTGCTACCGACGGGAGCCTCACAGATACGCAGTATTTT. Encoded protein: CSATDGSLTDTQYF.

This clonotype was recorded at least ten times. The gene calls are TRBV7-8 and TRBJ1-1; TRBD1 agrees at 8 bases. This CDR3 contains 14 residues. Germline values: CDR1 SGHVS, CDR2 FQNEAQ. V was clipped by 1 base and J by 11 bases; unmatched bases: 9. The CDR3, as DNA: TGTGCCAGCAGCTTAGTGTGGACAGGGCTAGGGGCTTTCTTT. This gives the protein CASSLVWTGLGAFF.

At least ten counts were recorded for this clonotype. The DNA of the CDR3 is TGTGCCAGCAGCACGGCTAGCGGGGGGATCCAAGAGACCCAGTACTTC. Protein: CASSTASGGIQETQYF. The rearrangement links TRBV7-2 to TRBJ2-5; 11 nucleotides match TRBD2. V trimming: 5 bases; J trimming: 1 base; junction bases outside the gene matches: 6. Germline V gene sequence: CDR1 SGHTA, CDR2 FQGNSA. The CDR3 sequence is 16 residues long.

This clonotype was seen a handful of times. The CDR3 sequence: CASSARGSYNEQFF. CDR3 bases: TGTGCCAGCTCGGCTCGGGGCTCCTACAATGAGCAGTTCTTC. The V gene is TRBV7-3, the J gene TRBJ2-1, with a tentative D call TRBD2 (5 bases). CDR1 is SGHTA, CDR2 FQGTGA, per germline. This CDR3 spans 14 amino acids. V shed 8 bases and J shed 0 bases, with 11 bases lying between them. Together with reference TRBV7-3 and TRBJ2-1, the CDR3 gives the full variable domain: GAGVSQTPSNKVTEKGKYVELRCDPISGHTALYWYRQSLGQGPEFLIYFQGTGAADDSGLPNDRFFAVRPEGSVSTLKIQRTERGDSAVYLCASSARGSYNEQFFGPGTRLTVL.

With regard to this clonotype: This clone may be a read error of a much larger clone one base away. Without the conserved terminal phenylalanine or tryptophan, this CDR3 likely stems from a read error. The chain is built from TRBV2 and TRBJ1-2; D remains ambiguous. Between the trimmed V and J ends, which lost 6 bases and 5 bases, there was a span of 10 bases. This CDR3 contains 12 residues. Per the germline V gene, CDR1 is SNHLY and CDR2 is FYNNEI. The CDR3 sequence: CASSIQRYGYTL. The CDR3 region has the DNA TGTGCCAGCAGCATACAGAGATATGGCTACACCCTC.

This clonotype appeared a few times. The V call is TRBV12-3 or TRBV12-4, the J call TRBJ2-3, with no clear D. There are 16 residues in the CDR3. V was trimmed by 1 base and J by 3 bases, leaving 14 bases between them. CDR3 protein: CASSLGEYSRTDTQYF. CDR3 sequence (DNA): TGTGCCAGCAGTTTAGGGGAATATTCGAGGACAGATACGCAGTATTTT.

This clonotype was detected ten times or more. This chain uses TRBV4-1 with TRBJ1-5, with D possibly TRBD1 on 6 matching bases. Per germline, CDR1 MGHRA and CDR2 YSYEKL. The CDR3 loop spans 15 amino acids. Trimming left V 0 bases short and J 6 bases short, with 12 bases between. The CDR3 loop is CASSQDSRTVQPQHF. The CDR3 DNA reads as TGCGCCAGCAGCCAAGACTCCAGGACAGTTCAGCCCCAGCATTTT.

Only one count was recorded for this clonotype. A single base is all that separates this from a far larger clone, so a read error is likely. The chain combines TRBV7-9 with TRBJ2-3; a weak D match, TRBD1 (6 bases). The J call may be mistaken, given a closer DNA end match to TRBJ1-5. Germline lookup yields CDR1 SEHNR and CDR2 FQNEAQ (reference sequence). This CDR3 comprises 12 residues. The CDR3 is CASSEQGDTQHF. The CDR3 DNA sequence: TGTGCCAGCAGTGAACAGGGAGATACGCAGCATTTT.

This clonotype showed up many times. The chain couples TRBV12-3 or TRBV12-4 to TRBJ2-1, with a weak D call TRBD2 (6 bases). The CDR3 sequence is 15 residues long. V was trimmed by 5 bases and J by 9 bases, leaving 20 bases between them. The CDR3 sequence is CASSSVRATGVEQFF. The CDR3 DNA sequence: TGTGCCAGCAGTAGTGTGAGGGCCACGGGAGTTGAGCAGTTCTTC.

The chain combines TRBV7-6 with TRBJ1-2; weak D call: TRBD1 (6 bases). CDR1 SGHVS and CDR2 FNYEAQ come from the germline V gene. With 5 bases removed from V and 5 bases from J, the gap between germline ends came to 18 bases. The CDR3 sequence is 15 residues long. The CDR3 reads CASSPGVGVEYGYTF. Written as DNA, the CDR3 is TGTGCCAGCAGCCCAGGGGTAGGGGTGGAATATGGCTACACCTTC.

There are a few counts of this clonotype. J is TRBJ1-1 and V is TRBV19; the D is unclear. Germline CDR1 LNHDA, CDR2 SQIVND (reference sequence). Trimming took off 5 bases at V and 8 bases at J, with 18 bases between the two ends. This CDR3 is 14 amino acids long. CDR3 amino acids: CASSSLRASQEAFF. The DNA of the CDR3 is TGTGCCAGTAGTTCCCTTCGGGCCTCGCAGGAAGCTTTCTTT.

This clonotype appeared many times. This sequence joins TRBV11-2 and TRBJ1-1, with 9 positions matching TRBD1. V gave up 5 bases and J gave up 6 bases; unmatched junction bases: 7. This CDR3 contains 14 residues. Looked up from germline, CDR1 is SGHAT and CDR2 is FQNNGV. The CDR3 loop is CASSPRDRVPEAFF. The CDR3 DNA reads as TGTGCCAGCAGCCCGCGGGACAGGGTCCCTGAAGCTTTCTTT.

The V and J genes are TRBV19 and TRBJ2-7; 9 bases align to TRBD1. This CDR3 has 16 residues. V gave up 0 bases and J gave up 5 bases; unmatched junction bases: 8. Germline V CDR1 and CDR2: LNHDA, SQIVND (reference sequence). The CDR3 here is CASSIDRWTGANEQYF. As DNA, the CDR3 is TGTGCCAGTAGTATAGACCGATGGACAGGGGCGAACGAGCAGTACTTC.

This clonotype was seen many times. This chain links TRBV5-8 with TRBJ1-1; no firm D call. The V gene's germline CDR1 is SGHTS and CDR2 YDEGEE. This CDR3 contains 13 residues. V dropped 4 bases and J dropped 1 base, with 8 bases sitting between them. CDR3 region: CASSPKANTEAFF. DNA for the CDR3: TGTGCCAGCAGCCCGAAAGCGAACACTGAAGCTTTCTTT.

This clonotype has just a few counts. The chain carries TRBV24-1 and TRBJ1-5; D possibly corresponds to TRBD1 (5 bases). The CDR3 is made up of 14 amino acids. Between the trimmed V and J ends, which lost 6 bases and 1 base, there was a span of 9 bases. From germline, CDR1 is KGHDR and CDR2 SFDVKD. CDR3 sequence: CATSTTASNQPQHF. The CDR3 DNA is TGTGCCACCAGTACGACAGCCAGCAATCAGCCCCAGCATTTT.

This clonotype was seen many times. The rearrangement uses TRBV28 and TRBJ1-2, with D unresolved. The germline gives CDR1 MDHEN, CDR2 SYDVKM. The ends were cut back, 6 bases at V and 3 bases at J, with 17 bases in the middle. There are 15 residues in the CDR3. CDR3 sequence: CASSPTGQAHYGYTF. The CDR3 region has the DNA TGTGCCAGCAGCCCCACCGGCCAGGCCCACTATGGCTACACCTTC.

This clonotype has a count of ten or more. This chain connects TRBV7-3 to TRBJ2-3; D might be TRBD2 (6 bases). Trimming took 6 bases from V and 3 from J, leaving 19 bases between them. Germline CDR1 and CDR2: SGHTA and FQGTGA. This CDR3 has 16 amino acids. The chain's CDR3 is CASSLSRLAGTDTQYF. In DNA form, the CDR3 reads TGTGCCAGCAGTCTATCCCGACTGGCGGGGACAGATACGCAGTATTTT. Using reference TRBV7-3 and TRBJ2-3 for the parts outside the CDR3, the full variable domain is GAGVSQTPSNKVTEKGKYVELRCDPISGHTALYWYRQSLGQGPEFLIYFQGTGAADDSGLPNDRFFAVRPEGSVSTLKIQRTERGDSAVYLCASSLSRLAGTDTQYFGPGTRLTVL.

The gene calls are TRBV5-1 and TRBJ2-2; D unresolved. This CDR3 has 14 amino acids. Germline V lookup: CDR1 SGHRS, CDR2 YFSETQ. Between the trimmed V and J ends, which lost 5 bases and 1 base, there was a span of 9 bases. CDR3 DNA: TGCGCCAGCAGTTCGGCGGTGAACACCGGGGAGCTGTTTTTT. It yields the protein CASSSAVNTGELFF.

This clonotype came up many times. J is TRBJ1-1 and V is TRBV5-8; TRBD1 might be the D (6 bases). Germline loops: CDR1 SGHTS, CDR2 YDEGEE. The CDR3 sequence is 10 residues long. With 3 bases removed from V and 10 bases from J, the gap between germline ends came to 7 bases. As DNA, the CDR3 is TGTGCCAGCAGCTGGGGGGCAGCTTTCTTT. It translates to CASSWGAAFF.

This clonotype was observed a few times. The V gene is TRBV12-3 or TRBV12-4, the J gene TRBJ2-2; TRBD2 matches at 8 bases. V shed 5 bases, J shed 7 bases, and the junction held 6 bases outside the gene matches. This CDR3 has 14 amino acids. In DNA, the CDR3 is TGTGCCAGCAGTAGACGGGGGGGCGTCGGGGAGCTGTTTTTT. It specifies CASSRRGGVGELFF.

This clonotype was seen a handful of times. J is TRBJ1-5 and V is TRBV3-1; 10 nucleotides align to TRBD1. Germline CDR1 is LGHDT and CDR2 is YNNKEL (reference sequence). The CDR3 has 15 amino acids. Losses at the gene ends were 2 bases for V and 4 bases for J; bases not matched to a gene: 2. The CDR3 region has the DNA TGTGCCAGCAGCCAACGGACAGGGGGTAATCAGCCCCAGCATTTT. Its protein product is CASSQRTGGNQPQHF.

The rearrangement joins TRBV12-3 or TRBV12-4 to TRBJ1-1; TRBD1 matches at 8 bases. Trimming removed 5 bases from V and 0 bases from J; junction bases left unmatched: 5. The CDR3 is made up of 15 amino acids. The CDR3 loop is CASSRQGKMNTEAFF. As DNA, the CDR3 is TGTGCCAGCAGTCGACAGGGGAAGATGAACACTGAAGCTTTCTTT.

This clonotype was recorded at least ten times. CDR3 in amino acids: CASSDRCEPQPQHF. In DNA, the CDR3 is TGTGCCAGCAGTGACCGGTGTGAACCTCAGCCCCAGCATTTT. The rearrangement links TRBV6-4 to TRBJ1-5; D remains unclear. The CDR3 is made up of 14 amino acids. Trimming removed 2 bases from V and 6 bases from J, with 11 bases in between. Germline CDR1 reads MRHNA; CDR2 reads SNTAGT.